What follows describes a single TCR beta chain. Its target is not known. The sample belongs to a study of cytomegalovirus exposure and HLA in healthy donors. The study, taken as a whole, reports: Relative to equally common others, HLA-associated TCR beta chains showed greater clonal expansion in a later analysis.

The study ran its PCR with 60 Vbeta and 13 Jbeta primers. Assay used: immunoSEQ multiplex PCR; TCRdb lists only in-frame clones, some missing. The sample has under 200,000 clones, around 75% seen once. This CDR3 is built from 16 residues. With V trimmed by 4 bases and J by 7 bases, 8 bases remained unmatched. CDR1 and CDR2 (germline): MNHNS, SASEGT. This sequence joins TRBV6-1 and TRBJ1-6; 9 bases fit TRBD1. The source of this sequence is a male donor in good health and CMV-seronegative. Sequenced: PBMCs. The CDR3 loop reads CASSAQPGQGNSPLHF. DNA for the CDR3: TGTGCCAGCAGTGCACAACCGGGACAGGGAAATTCACCCCTCCACTTT.